The 18 T cell receptor beta chains below were found in one sample sequenced in a study of CD8 T cells in ankylosing spondylitis. General observations from the study: It appeared that ankylosing spondylitis blood was characterized by a TCR beta motif of several highly homologous variants.

Via MiXCR, TCRdb re-called the 5' RACE reads, giving one row per CDR3 protein. The data hold under 550,000 distinct CDR3 sequences, with 25% to 30% observed a single time. The antigens these receptors bind are not known. The sequenced material came from blood, either unsorted or a sorted T cell fraction (not recorded which). Receptors originate from a male donor with ankylosing spondylitis.

This clonotype was counted a few times. The chain uses TRBV6-1 and TRBJ2-3; 7 nucleotides align to TRBD1. The CDR3 has 14 residues. The V and J ends lost 8 bases and 3 bases, in that order; junction bases with no gene match: 8. Germline CDR1 MNHNS, CDR2 SASEGT. The CDR3 sequence is CASLSTGETDTQYF. The CDR3 DNA reads as TGTGCCAGCCTCTCAACAGGGGAGACAGATACGCAGTATTTT.

This clonotype was seen only a few times. The chain combines TRBV3-1 with TRBJ2-5; D is unresolved. V lost 8 bases and J 2 bases, leaving 12 bases between the germline ends. Germline loops: CDR1 LGHDT, CDR2 YNNKEL (reference sequence). The CDR3 has 13 residues. The CDR3 loop is CASGMWPQETQYF. The CDR3 DNA follows: TGTGCCAGCGGCATGTGGCCGCAAGAGACCCAGTACTTC.

The table lists this clonotype with a few counts. The chain combines TRBV20-1 with TRBJ1-1; D gene ambiguous. V was clipped by 0 bases and J by 1 base, with 9 bases between them. Germline V lookup: CDR1 DFQATT, CDR2 SNEGSKA (reference sequence). This CDR3 has 14 residues. CDR3 bases: TGCAGTGCTAGAGACAGCAGAACGAACACTGAAGCTTTCTTT. Translating it yields CSARDSRTNTEAFF.

The chain joins TRBV25-1 to TRBJ2-1, with 9 bases aligning to TRBD2. The CDR3 is made up of 15 amino acids. Germline trimming cut 3 bases from V and 9 bases from J; bases unmatched to any gene: 9. The V gene's germline CDR1 is MGHDK and CDR2 SYGVNS. CDR3 sequence reads: CASSDDVAGAIEQFF. The CDR3 coding sequence is TGTGCCAGCAGTGACGACGTAGCGGGAGCCATTGAGCAGTTCTTC.

This clonotype showed up just a few times. V and J are TRBV30 and TRBJ2-3; D not certain. Germline V gene data show CDR1 as GTSNPN and CDR2 as SVGIG (reference sequence). Trimming stripped 2 bases from V and 3 bases from J, with 3 bases between. This CDR3 region has 11 residues. The CDR3 bases are TGTGCCTGGAGTCTAACAGATACGCAGTATTTT. Translating gives CAWSLTDTQYF.

V usage is TRBV10-3 and J usage is TRBJ2-3; no firm D call. From germline, CDR1 is ENHRY and CDR2 SYGVKD. Trimming shortened V by 8 bases and J by 4 bases, and 4 bases separated the two germline ends. The CDR3 is made up of 10 amino acids. This chain's CDR3 is CAIGADTQYF. The CDR3 DNA sequence: TGTGCCATCGGGGCAGATACGCAGTATTTT.

This chain links TRBV24-1 with TRBJ2-1; D might be TRBD1 (5 bases). CDR3 size: 14 residues. Per germline, CDR1 KGHDR and CDR2 SFDVKD. V gave up 4 bases and J gave up 8 bases, with 14 bases separating them. The CDR3 here is CATSDWGPMDEQFF. DNA of the CDR3: TGTGCCACCAGTGACTGGGGCCCCATGGATGAGCAGTTCTTC.

This clonotype has a handful of counts. The gene calls are TRBV5-6 and TRBJ2-7, with D perhaps TRBD1 (5 bases). Germline assignment: CDR1 SGHDT and CDR2 YYEEEE. The V gene lost 4 bases and the J gene lost 5 bases, with 16 bases spanning the gap. This CDR3 has 14 amino acids. CDR3 coding DNA: TGTGCCAGCAGCCTCTGGTGGAGCAGGGACGAGCAGTACTTC. It specifies CASSLWWSRDEQYF.

This clonotype was recorded at least ten times. The J gene is TRBJ2-2, the V gene TRBV2; D unclear. Trimming took 8 bases from V and 7 from J, leaving 8 bases between them. Germline CDR1 is SNHLY and CDR2 is FYNNEI. The CDR3 is 11 residues long. The CDR3 region has the DNA TGTGCCAGCGGACGAGGCGGGGAGCTGTTTTTT. It encodes CASGRGGELFF.

The V gene is TRBV15, the J gene TRBJ2-3, with D maybe TRBD2 (5 bases). Germline V gives CDR1 LNHNV, CDR2 YYDKDF (reference sequence). The V end was cut by 1 base, the J end by 8 bases, with 19 bases between. This CDR3 contains 16 residues. CDR3 in amino acids: CATSRASGTYRGTQYF. The CDR3 DNA reads as TGTGCCACCAGCAGAGCGTCGGGAACTTACAGAGGTACGCAGTATTTT.

V and J are TRBV5-1 and TRBJ1-2, with D unresolved. With 4 bases removed from V and 4 bases from J, the gap between germline ends came to 23 bases. The CDR3 extends over 17 amino acids. CDR1 and CDR2 (germline): SGHRS, YFSETQ. CDR3 region: CASSPRPTPANGYGYTF. CDR3 bases: TGCGCCAGCAGCCCCCGCCCGACCCCCGCCAATGGCTATGGCTACACCTTC.

The CDR3 protein is CASSLVWSRAGATNEQFF. The CDR3 bases are TGTGCCAGCAGCTTAGTTTGGTCGAGAGCAGGGGCTACTAATGAGCAGTTCTTC. The chain couples TRBV11-2 to TRBJ2-1; TRBD1 might be the D (6 bases). CDR3 length: 18 residues. Germline V lookup: CDR1 SGHAT, CDR2 FQNNGV. Trimming shortened V by 1 base and J by 7 bases, and 23 bases separated the two germline ends.

This sequence joins TRBV20-1 and TRBJ2-3, with D possibly matching TRBD2 (6 bases). This CDR3 spans 13 amino acids. V was shortened by 6 bases and J by 2 bases, with 12 bases between the two germline ends. Germline assignment: CDR1 DFQATT and CDR2 SNEGSKA (reference sequence). The CDR3: CSAPGESTDTQYF. The CDR3, as DNA: TGCAGTGCCCCGGGGGAGTCCACAGATACGCAGTATTTT.

The rearrangement joins TRBV15 to TRBJ2-7; no clear D. Germline V gene lookup returns CDR1 LNHNV and CDR2 YYDKDF (reference sequence). The CDR3 length is 15 residues. Between the trimmed V and J ends, which lost 1 base and 0 bases, there was a span of 10 bases. The CDR3: CATSRGAKGSYEQYV. The CDR3, as DNA: TGTGCCACCAGCAGAGGGGCCAAAGGCTCCTACGAGCAGTACGTC.

This clonotype has more than one count but fewer than ten. This chain connects TRBV27 to TRBJ1-3, with D tentatively TRBD1 (5 bases). The CDR3 contains 18 residues. The germline V gene encodes CDR1 MNHEY and CDR2 SMNVEV (reference sequence). V lost 2 bases and J lost 4, with 21 bases in between. The CDR3 DNA follows: TGTGCCAGCAGTTTACTCCCCCCCGGGACCGTCACGGGAAACACCATATATTTT. This codes for CASSLLPPGTVTGNTIYF.

The chain recombines TRBV12-5 with TRBJ2-5; 8 nucleotides agree with TRBD2. CDR1 LGHNT and CDR2 FRNRAP come from the germline V gene. J was trimmed by 1 base and V by 1 base; bases with no gene match: 5. This CDR3 comprises 16 residues. CDR3: CASGLGRTSGQETQYF. DNA of the CDR3: TGTGCTAGTGGTTTGGGGCGAACTAGCGGCCAAGAGACCCAGTACTTC.

This clonotype was seen only a few times. The chain has TRBV10-3 and TRBJ2-5; possibly TRBD2 for D (5 bases). CDR1 is ENHRY, CDR2 SYGVKD, per germline. The CDR3 consists of 13 residues. V dropped 3 bases and J dropped 4 bases, with 9 bases sitting between them. The CDR3 DNA follows: TGTGCCATCAGTGACGGAGGAGGAGAGACCCAGTACTTC. Its protein product is CAISDGGGETQYF.

This clonotype was counted only a few times. The V gene is TRBV18, the J gene TRBJ2-3; D unresolved. Per germline, CDR1 KGHSH and CDR2 LQKENI. The germline V and J ends were trimmed by 6 bases and 4 bases, with 14 bases remaining between them. The CDR3 runs to 14 residues. CDR3 coding DNA: TGTGCCAGCTCTCCAGGACGGAGAGCAGATACGCAGTATTTT. Translation: CASSPGRRADTQYF.